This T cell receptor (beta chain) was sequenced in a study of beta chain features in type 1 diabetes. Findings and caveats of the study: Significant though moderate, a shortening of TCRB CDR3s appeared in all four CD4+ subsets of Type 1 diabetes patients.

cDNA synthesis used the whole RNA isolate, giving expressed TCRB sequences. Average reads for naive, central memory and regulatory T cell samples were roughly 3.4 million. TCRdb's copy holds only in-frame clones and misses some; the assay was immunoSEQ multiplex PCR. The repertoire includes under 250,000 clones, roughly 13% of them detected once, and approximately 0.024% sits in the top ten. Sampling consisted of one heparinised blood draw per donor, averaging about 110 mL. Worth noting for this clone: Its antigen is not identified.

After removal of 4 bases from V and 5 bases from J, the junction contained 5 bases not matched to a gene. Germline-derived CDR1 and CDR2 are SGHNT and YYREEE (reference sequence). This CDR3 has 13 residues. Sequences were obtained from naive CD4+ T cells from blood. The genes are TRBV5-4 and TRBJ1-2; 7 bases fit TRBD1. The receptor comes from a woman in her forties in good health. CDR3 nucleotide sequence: TGTGCCAGCAGCCAATTACAGGGGTATGGCTACACCTTC. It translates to CASSQLQGYGYTF.